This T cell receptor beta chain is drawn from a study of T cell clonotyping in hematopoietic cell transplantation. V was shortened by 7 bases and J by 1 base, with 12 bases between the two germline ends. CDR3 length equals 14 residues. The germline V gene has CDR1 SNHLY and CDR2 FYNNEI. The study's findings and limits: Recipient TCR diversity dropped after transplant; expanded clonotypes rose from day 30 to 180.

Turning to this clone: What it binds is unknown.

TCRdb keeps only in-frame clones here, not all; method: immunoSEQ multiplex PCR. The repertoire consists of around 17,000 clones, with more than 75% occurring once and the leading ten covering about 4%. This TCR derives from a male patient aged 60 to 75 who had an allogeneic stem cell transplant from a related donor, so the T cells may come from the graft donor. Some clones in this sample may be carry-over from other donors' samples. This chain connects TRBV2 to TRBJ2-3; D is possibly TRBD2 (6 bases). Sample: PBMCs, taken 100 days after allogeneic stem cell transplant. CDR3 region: CASKRDWGTDTQYF. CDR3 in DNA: TGTGCCAGCAAAAGGGACTGGGGCACAGATACGCAGTATTTT. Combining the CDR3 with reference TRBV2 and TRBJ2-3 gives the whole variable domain EPEVTQTPSHQVTQMGQEVILRCVPISNHLYFYWYRQILGQKVEFLVSFYNNEISEKSEIFDDQFSVERPDGSNFTLKIRSTKLEDSAMYFCASKRDWGTDTQYFGPGTRLTVL.